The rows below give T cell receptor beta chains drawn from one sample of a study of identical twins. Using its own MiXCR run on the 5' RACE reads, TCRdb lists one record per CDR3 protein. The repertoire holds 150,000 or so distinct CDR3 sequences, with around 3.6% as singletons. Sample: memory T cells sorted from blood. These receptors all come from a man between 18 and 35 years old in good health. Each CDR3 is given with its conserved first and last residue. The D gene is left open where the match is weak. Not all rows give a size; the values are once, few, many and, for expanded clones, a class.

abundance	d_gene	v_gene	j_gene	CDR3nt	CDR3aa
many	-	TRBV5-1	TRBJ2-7	TGCGCCAGCAGCAACCGGGACAACTACGAGCAGTACTTC	CASSNRDNYEQYF
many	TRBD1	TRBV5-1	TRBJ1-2	TGCGCCAGCAGCTTGGCCCCAGGGGACAGCTATGGCTACACCTTC	CASSLAPGDSYGYTF
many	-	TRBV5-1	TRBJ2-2	TGCGCCAGCAGGCGGGACGCGAACACCGGGGAGCTGTTTTTT	CASRRDANTGELFF
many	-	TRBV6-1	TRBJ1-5	TGTGCCAGTGGCAGGGGCCCTAATCAGCCCCAGCATTTT	CASGRGPNQPQHF
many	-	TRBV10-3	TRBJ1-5	TGTGCCATCAAGCAGTCTAGCAATCAGCCCCAGCATTTT	CAIKQSSNQPQHF
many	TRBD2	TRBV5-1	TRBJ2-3	TGCGCCAGCAGCTCCGGACTAGCGGGAGATCCAGATACGCAGTATTTT	CASSSGLAGDPDTQYF
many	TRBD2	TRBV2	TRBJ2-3	TGTGCCAGCAGCGGGGGACTAGAAAGCGGAGATACGCAGTATTTT	CASSGGLESGDTQYF
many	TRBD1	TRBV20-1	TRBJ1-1	TGCAGTGCTAGACCCGGGACAGCGAACACTGAAGCTTTCTTT	CSARPGTANTEAFF
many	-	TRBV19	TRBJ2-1	TGTGCCAGTAGTCGAACTAAAATGACCAATGAGCAGTTCTTC	CASSRTKMTNEQFF
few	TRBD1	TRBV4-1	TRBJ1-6	TGCGCCAGCAGCCCCAGCTCGGACAGGGTGGGAAATTCACCCCTCCACTTT	CASSPSSDRVGNSPLHF
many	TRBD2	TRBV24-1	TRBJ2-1	TGTGCCACCAGTGATTTCGGTAGCGGGGGAAGGAATGAGCAGTTCTTC	CATSDFGSGGRNEQFF
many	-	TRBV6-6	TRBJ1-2	TGTGCAGGCACGGGGGGCTGGGGCTACACCTTC	CAGTGGWGYTF
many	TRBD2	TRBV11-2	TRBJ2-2	TGTGCCAGCAGCTTCTCGAAACAGACTAGCGGGAGTATGCAGCTGTTTTTT	CASSFSKQTSGSMQLFF
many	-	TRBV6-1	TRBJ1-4	TGTGCCGGCTCGGGTCGGGGCTGCGAAAAACTGTTTTTT	CAGSGRGCEKLFF
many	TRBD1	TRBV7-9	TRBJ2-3	TGTGCCAGCAGCTTAGGTACAGGGGCCAGCACAGATACGCAGTATTTT	CASSLGTGASTDTQYF
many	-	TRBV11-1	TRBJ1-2	TGTGCCAGCAGCGCGACGGACAGAAACTATGGCTACACCTTC	CASSATDRNYGYTF
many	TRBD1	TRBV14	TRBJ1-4	TGTGCCAGCAGCCACGAGACAGGGGCTAATGAAAAACTGTTTTTT	CASSHETGANEKLFF
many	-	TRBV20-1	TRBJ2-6	TGCAGTGCTAGAGATATTAGGGCTGGGGCCAACGTCCTGACTTTC	CSARDIRAGANVLTF
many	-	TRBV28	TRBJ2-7	TGTGCCAGCAGCCCAATTGACAGTAGCCACGAGCAGTACTTC	CASSPIDSSHEQYF
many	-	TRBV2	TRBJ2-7	TGTGCCAGCATAAAATCGATAGACCTCTACGAGCAGTACTTC	CASIKSIDLYEQYF
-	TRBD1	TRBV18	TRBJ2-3	TGTGCCAGCTCACCACAGGGGGCAGTAGATACGCAGTATTTT	CASSPQGAVDTQYF
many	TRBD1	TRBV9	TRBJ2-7	TGTGCCAGCAGCGCCGACAGGGAGTTCGGCGAGCAGTACTTC	CASSADREFGEQYF
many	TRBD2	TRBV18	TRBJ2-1	TGTGCCAGCTCTCAGGAAGCGGGAGGAATTTTGCATGAGCAGTTCTTC	CASSQEAGGILHEQFF
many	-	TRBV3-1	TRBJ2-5	TGTGCCAGCAGCCAACAAGGCGGGGTACGCGAGACCCAGTACTTC	CASSQQGGVRETQYF
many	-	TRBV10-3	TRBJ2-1	TGTGCCATCAGTGAGTCGAAGGGACTTGACAATGAGCAGTTCTTC	CAISESKGLDNEQFF
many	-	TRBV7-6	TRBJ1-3	TGTGCCAGCAGCCAGACAGTGACTGGAAACACCATATATTTT	CASSQTVTGNTIYF
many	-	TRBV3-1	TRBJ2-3	TGTGCCAGCAGCCAGACGCCGGGGCTAGCGGATACGCAGTATTTT	CASSQTPGLADTQYF
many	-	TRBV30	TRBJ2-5	TGTGCCTGGAGTGTTGGGGACCCCTCAAGCCAGCACTTC	CAWSVGDPSSQHF
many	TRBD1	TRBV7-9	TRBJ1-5	TGTGCCAGCAGCATGGGGGTCGGGACAGGGGATCAGCCCCAGCATTTT	CASSMGVGTGDQPQHF
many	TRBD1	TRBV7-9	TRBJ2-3	TGTGCCAGCAGCTTAGCCCCTGGACAGGCTGATACGCAGTATTTT	CASSLAPGQADTQYF
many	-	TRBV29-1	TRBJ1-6	TGCAGCGTTCAGTCGGGGGGTGATTCACCCCTCCACTTT	CSVQSGGDSPLHF
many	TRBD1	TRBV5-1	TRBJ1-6	TGCGCCAGCAGCCTAAGGACAGGGGTAGGATCACCCCTCCACTTT	CASSLRTGVGSPLHF
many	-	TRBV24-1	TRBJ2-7	TGTGCCACCAGTGATTTGGACAGTTCCTACGAGCAGTACTTC	CATSDLDSSYEQYF
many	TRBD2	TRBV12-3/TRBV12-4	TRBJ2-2	TGTGCCAGGAGGGGGTCTAGCGGGGTGAACACCGGGGAGCTGTTTTTT	CARRGSSGVNTGELFF
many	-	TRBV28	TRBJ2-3	TGTGCCAGCAGTCAGCGGACGGGACGCACAGATACGCAGTATTTT	CASSQRTGRTDTQYF
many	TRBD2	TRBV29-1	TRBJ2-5	TGCAGCGTGGGACTAGCGGGGATCCAAGAGACCCAGTACTTC	CSVGLAGIQETQYF
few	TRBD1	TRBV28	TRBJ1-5	TGTGCCAGCTTGGGACAGGTGATCAATCAGCCCCAGCATTTT	CASLGQVINQPQHF
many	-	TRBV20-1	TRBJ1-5	TGCAGTGCTAGAGATACGGGCAGAAATCAGCCCCAGCATTTT	CSARDTGRNQPQHF
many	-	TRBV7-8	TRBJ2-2	TGTGCCAGCAGCTTAGTCCCCGACACCGGGGAGCTGTTTTTT	CASSLVPDTGELFF
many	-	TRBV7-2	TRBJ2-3	TGTGCCAGCCGGGGGAGACCGACAGATACGCAGTATTTT	CASRGRPTDTQYF
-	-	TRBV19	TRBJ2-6	TGTGCCACCGAGCAGGGTTTCCCATCCTCTGGGGCCAACGTCCTGACTTTC	CATEQGFPSSGANVLTF